This TCR beta chain was retrieved from a study of blood T cell repertoires in COVID-19. About the research overall: Researchers got acute and convalescent COVID-19 samples from the United States, Italy and Spain. T cells, B-cell-depleted T cells, or PBMCs provided the cDNA or gDNA that served as material.

In the source study's methods: Reference gene primers were amplified, and this amplification served to estimate nucleated cell counts. Produced via immunoSEQ multiplex PCR; TCRdb's table is partial and in-frame only. That table supplies the V and J calls and clone size; D and trimming were determined from the DNA. Of over 100,000 clones in the sample, 70% to 90% are singletons; the top ten hold approximately 1.5%. The CDR3 length is 15 residues. The germline V gene has CDR1 MNHNY and CDR2 SVGAGI (reference sequence). Deletions cut 8 bases from V and 0 bases from J, with 13 bases between. The chain uses TRBV6-6 and TRBJ1-4; no reliable D call. This receptor was identified in a middle-aged man with acute or convalescent COVID-19. Sequenced material: peripheral blood. CDR3 DNA sequence: TGTGCCAGCCAGAAGCGCCCTGCAACTAATGAAAAACTGTTTTTT. Encoded protein: CASQKRPATNEKLFF.